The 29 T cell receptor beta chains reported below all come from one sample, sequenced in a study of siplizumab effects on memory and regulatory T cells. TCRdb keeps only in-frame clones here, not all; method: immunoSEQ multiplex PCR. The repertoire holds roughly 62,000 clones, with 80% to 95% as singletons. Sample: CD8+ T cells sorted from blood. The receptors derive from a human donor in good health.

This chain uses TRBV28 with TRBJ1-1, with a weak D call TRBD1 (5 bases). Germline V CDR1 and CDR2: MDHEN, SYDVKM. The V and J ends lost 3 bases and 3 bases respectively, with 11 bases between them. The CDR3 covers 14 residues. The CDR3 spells CASSLVQEYTEAFF. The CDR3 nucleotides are TGTGCCAGCAGTTTGGTACAGGAATACACTGAAGCTTTCTTT. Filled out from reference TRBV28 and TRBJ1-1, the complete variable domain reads DVKVTQSSRYLVKRTGEKVFLECVQDMDHENMFWYRQDPGLGLRLIYFSYDVKMKEKGDIPEGYSVSREKKERFSLILESASTNQTSMYLCASSLVQEYTEAFFGQGTRLTVV.

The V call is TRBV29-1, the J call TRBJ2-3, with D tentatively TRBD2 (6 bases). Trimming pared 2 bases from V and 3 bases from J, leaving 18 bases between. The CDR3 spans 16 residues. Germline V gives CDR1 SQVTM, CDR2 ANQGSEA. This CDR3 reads CSVESEGQGGTDTQYF. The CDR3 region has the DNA TGCAGCGTTGAATCGGAGGGCCAGGGAGGTACAGATACGCAGTATTTT.

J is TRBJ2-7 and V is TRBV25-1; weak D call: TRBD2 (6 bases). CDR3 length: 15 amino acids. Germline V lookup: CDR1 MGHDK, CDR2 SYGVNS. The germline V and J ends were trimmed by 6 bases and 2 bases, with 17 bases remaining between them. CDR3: CASSGVEGIPYEQYF. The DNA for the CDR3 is TGTGCCAGCAGCGGGGTGGAGGGCATTCCCTACGAGCAGTACTTC.

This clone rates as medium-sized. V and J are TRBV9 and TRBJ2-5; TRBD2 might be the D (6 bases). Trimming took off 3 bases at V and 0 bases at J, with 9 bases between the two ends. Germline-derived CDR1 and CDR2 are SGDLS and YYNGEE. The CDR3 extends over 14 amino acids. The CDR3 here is CASSGGTYQETQYF. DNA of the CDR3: TGTGCCAGCAGCGGCGGGACTTACCAAGAGACCCAGTACTTC. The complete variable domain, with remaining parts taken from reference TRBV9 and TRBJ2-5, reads DSGVTQTPKHLITATGQRVTLRCSPRSGDLSVYWYQQSLDQGLQFLIQYYNGEERAKGNILERFSAQQFPDLHSELNLSSLELGDSALYFCASSGGTYQETQYFGPGTRLLVL.

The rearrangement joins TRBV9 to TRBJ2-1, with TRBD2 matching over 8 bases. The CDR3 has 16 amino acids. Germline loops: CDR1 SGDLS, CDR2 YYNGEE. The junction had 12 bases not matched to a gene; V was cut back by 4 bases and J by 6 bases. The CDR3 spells CASSSVGSGNLNEQFF. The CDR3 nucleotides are TGTGCCAGCAGCTCAGTTGGTAGCGGGAATCTCAATGAGCAGTTCTTC.

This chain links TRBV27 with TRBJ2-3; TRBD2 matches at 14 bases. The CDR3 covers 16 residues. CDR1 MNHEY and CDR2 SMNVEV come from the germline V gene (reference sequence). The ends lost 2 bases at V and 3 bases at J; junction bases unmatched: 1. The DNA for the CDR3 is TGTGCCAGCAGTTTAGGGACTAGCGGGAGTACAGATACGCAGTATTTT. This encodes CASSLGTSGSTDTQYF.

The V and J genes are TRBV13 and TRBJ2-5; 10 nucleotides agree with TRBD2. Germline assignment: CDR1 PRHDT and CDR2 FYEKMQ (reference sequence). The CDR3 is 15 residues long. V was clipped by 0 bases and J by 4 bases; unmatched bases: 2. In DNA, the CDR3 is TGTGCCAGCAGCTTAGGACTAGCGGGAAGAGAGACCCAGTACTTC. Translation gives CASSLGLAGRETQYF.

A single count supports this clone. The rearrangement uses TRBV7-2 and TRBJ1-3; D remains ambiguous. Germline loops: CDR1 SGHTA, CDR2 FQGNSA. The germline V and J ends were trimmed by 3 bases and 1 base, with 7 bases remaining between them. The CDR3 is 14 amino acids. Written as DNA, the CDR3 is TGTGCCAGCAGCTTGTTGCGGTCTGGAAACACCATATATTTT. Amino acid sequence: CASSLLRSGNTIYF.

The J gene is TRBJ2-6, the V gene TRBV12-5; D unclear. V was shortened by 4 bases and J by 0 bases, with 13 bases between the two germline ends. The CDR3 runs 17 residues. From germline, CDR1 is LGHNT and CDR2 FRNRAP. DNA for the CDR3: TGTGCTAGTGGTTCCCCCCTTACTGACTCTGGGGCCAACGTCCTGACTTTC. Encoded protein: CASGSPLTDSGANVLTF.

CDR3 DNA sequence: TGTGCCAGCAGCTTAGAGAGGGTCGGAGCGGGGAACACCGGGGAGCTGTTTTTT. Translated, it gives CASSLERVGAGNTGELFF. This rearrangement joins TRBV7-3 to TRBJ2-2; D possibly corresponds to TRBD2 (6 bases). Germline loops: CDR1 SGHTA, CDR2 FQGTGA. The length of the CDR3 is 18 residues. Trimming took off 2 bases at V and 1 base at J, with 17 bases between the two ends.

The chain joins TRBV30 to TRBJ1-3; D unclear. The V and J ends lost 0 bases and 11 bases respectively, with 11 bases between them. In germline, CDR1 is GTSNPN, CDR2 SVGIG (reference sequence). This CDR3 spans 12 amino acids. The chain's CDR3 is CAWSVLEVAIYF. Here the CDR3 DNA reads TGTGCCTGGAGTGTACTGGAGGTAGCCATATATTTT.

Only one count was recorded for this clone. CDR3: CASSQEGHTGELFF. CDR3 DNA: TGCGCCAGCAGCCAAGAAGGACACACCGGGGAGCTGTTTTTT. V gene TRBV4-3 combines with J gene TRBJ2-2; no clear D gene. Per germline, CDR1 LGHNA and CDR2 YSLEER. The CDR3 extends over 14 amino acids. With 0 bases removed from V and 3 bases from J, the gap between germline ends came to 5 bases.

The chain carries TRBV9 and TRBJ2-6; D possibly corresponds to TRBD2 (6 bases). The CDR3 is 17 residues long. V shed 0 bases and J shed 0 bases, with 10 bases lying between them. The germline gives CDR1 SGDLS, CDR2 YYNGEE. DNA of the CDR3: TGTGCCAGCAGCGTAGTTGGGGGACTCTCTGGGGCCAACGTCCTGACTTTC. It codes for CASSVVGGLSGANVLTF.

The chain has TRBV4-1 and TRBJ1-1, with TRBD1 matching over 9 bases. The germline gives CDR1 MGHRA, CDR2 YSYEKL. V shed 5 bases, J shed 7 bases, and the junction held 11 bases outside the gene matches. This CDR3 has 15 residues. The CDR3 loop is CASSGRDRGSFEAFF. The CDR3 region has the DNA TGCGCCAGCAGCGGGAGAGACAGGGGGAGCTTTGAAGCTTTCTTT.

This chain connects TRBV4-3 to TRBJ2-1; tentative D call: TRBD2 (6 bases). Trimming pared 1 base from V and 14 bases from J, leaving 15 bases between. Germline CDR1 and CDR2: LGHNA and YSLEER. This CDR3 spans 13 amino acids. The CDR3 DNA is TGCGCCAGCAGCCAAGGGGCGGGAAGAGGAAAGTTCTTC. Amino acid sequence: CASSQGAGRGKFF.

DNA of the CDR3: TGTGCCAGCAGCTTAGGACGGGGGCCCCAGCATTTT. Translating gives CASSLGRGPQHF. This chain joins TRBV13 and TRBJ1-5; D gene uncertain. The germline V and J ends were trimmed by 0 bases and 9 bases, with 6 bases remaining between them. CDR1 is PRHDT, CDR2 FYEKMQ, per germline (reference sequence). This CDR3 has 12 residues.

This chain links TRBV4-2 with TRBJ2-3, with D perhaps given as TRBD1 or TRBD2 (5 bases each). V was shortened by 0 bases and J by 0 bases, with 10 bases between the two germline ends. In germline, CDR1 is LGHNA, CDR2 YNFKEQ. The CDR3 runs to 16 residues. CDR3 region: CASSQDGGSSTDTQYF. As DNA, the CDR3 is TGTGCCAGCAGCCAAGATGGGGGTTCTAGCACAGATACGCAGTATTTT.

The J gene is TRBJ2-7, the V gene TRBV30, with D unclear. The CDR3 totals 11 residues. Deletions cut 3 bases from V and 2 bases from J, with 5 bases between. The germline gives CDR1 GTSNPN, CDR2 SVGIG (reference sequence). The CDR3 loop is CAWRIAYEQYF. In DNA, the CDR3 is TGTGCCTGGAGAATCGCCTACGAGCAGTACTTC.

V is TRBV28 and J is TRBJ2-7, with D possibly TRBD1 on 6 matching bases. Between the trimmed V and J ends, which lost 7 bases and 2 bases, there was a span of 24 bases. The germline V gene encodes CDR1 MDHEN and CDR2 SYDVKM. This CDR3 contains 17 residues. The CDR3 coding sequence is TGTGCCAGCACCGAAGGAGACGCAGGGGCCCTACCCTACGAGCAGTACTTC. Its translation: CASTEGDAGALPYEQYF. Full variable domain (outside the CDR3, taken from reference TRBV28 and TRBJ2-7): DVKVTQSSRYLVKRTGEKVFLECVQDMDHENMFWYRQDPGLGLRLIYFSYDVKMKEKGDIPEGYSVSREKKERFSLILESASTNQTSMYLCASTEGDAGALPYEQYFGPGTRLTVT.

The CDR3 spells CASSPSREANEQFF. In nucleotides, the CDR3 is TGTGCCAGCAGTCCAAGCCGGGAGGCCAATGAGCAGTTCTTC. This chain links TRBV7-3 with TRBJ2-1; 7 bases match TRBD2. The CDR3 spans 14 residues. Per the germline V gene, CDR1 is SGHTA and CDR2 is FQGTGA. After removal of 6 bases from V and 6 bases from J, the junction contained 8 bases not matched to a gene.

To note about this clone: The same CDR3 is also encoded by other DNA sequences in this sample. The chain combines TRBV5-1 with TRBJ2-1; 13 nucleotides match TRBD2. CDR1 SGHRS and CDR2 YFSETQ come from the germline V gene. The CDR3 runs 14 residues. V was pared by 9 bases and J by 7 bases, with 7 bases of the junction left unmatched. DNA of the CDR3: TGCGCCACCGCAAGGACTAGCGGGAGTAATGAGCAGTTCTTC. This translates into CATARTSGSNEQFF.

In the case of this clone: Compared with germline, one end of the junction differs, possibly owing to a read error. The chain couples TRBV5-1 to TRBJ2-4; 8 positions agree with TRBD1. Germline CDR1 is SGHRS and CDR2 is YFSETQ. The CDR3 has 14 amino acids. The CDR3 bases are TGCGCCAGCACCTTGACAGGGGTGGGGGACATTCAGTACTTC. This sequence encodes CASTLTGVGDIQYF.

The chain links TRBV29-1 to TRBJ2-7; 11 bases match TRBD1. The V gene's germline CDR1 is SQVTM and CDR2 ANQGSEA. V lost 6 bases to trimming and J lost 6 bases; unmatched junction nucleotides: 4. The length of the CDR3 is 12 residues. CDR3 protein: CSVGTGGSEQYF. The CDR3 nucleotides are TGCAGCGTGGGGACAGGGGGATCCGAGCAGTACTTC.

The CDR3 sequence: CASTSWVGNTEAFF. DNA for the CDR3: TGTGCCAGTACCTCTTGGGTAGGGAACACTGAAGCTTTCTTT. This chain connects TRBV19 to TRBJ1-1; D is undetermined. Germline V CDR1 and CDR2: LNHDA, SQIVND (reference sequence). Trimming removed 7 bases at V and 1 base at J, with 13 bases between. CDR3 length: 14 residues.

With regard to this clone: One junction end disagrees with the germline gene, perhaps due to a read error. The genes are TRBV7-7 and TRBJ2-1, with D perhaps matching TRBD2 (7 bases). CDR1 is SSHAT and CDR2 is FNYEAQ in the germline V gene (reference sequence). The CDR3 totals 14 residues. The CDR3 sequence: CASSPAGAGNEQFF. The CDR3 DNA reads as TGTGCTAGCAGCCCGGCGGGGGCGGGAAATGAGCAGTTCTTC.

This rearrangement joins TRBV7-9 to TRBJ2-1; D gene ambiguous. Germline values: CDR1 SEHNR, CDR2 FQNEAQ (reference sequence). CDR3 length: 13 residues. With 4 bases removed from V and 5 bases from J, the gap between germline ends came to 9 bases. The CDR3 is CASSSRRDNEQFF. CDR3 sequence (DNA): TGTGCCAGCAGCTCCCGACGCGACAATGAGCAGTTCTTC.

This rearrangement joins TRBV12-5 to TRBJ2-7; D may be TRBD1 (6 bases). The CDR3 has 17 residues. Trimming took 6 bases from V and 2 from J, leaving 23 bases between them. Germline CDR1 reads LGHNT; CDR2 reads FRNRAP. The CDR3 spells CASGPYPTGPRPYEQYF. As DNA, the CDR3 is TGTGCTAGTGGACCTTACCCGACAGGCCCCAGGCCCTACGAGCAGTACTTC.

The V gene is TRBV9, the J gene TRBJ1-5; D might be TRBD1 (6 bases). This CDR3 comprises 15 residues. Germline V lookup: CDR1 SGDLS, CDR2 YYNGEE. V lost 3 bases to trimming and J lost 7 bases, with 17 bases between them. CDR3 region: CASSGGGGAGQPQHF. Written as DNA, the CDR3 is TGTGCCAGCAGCGGAGGGGGGGGCGCGGGGCAGCCCCAGCATTTT.

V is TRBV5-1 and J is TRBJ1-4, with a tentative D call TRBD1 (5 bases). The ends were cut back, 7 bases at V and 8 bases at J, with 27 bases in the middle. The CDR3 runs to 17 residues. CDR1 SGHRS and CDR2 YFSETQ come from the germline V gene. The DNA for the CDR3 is TGCGCCAGCGCAACCGACCTCTTAGCAACTAGGGGAGAAAAACTGTTTTTT. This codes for CASATDLLATRGEKLFF.